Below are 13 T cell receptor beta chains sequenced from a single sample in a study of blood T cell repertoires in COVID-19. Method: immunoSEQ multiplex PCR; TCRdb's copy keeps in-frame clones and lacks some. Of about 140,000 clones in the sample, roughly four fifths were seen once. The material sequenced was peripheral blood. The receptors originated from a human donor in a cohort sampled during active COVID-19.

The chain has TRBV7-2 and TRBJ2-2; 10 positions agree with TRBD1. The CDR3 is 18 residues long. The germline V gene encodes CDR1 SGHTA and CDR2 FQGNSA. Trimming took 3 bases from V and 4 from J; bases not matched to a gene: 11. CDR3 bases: TGTGCCAGCAGCTTTAGGGGACAGGGGTTCCTGGGCACCGGGGAGCTGTTTTTT. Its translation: CASSFRGQGFLGTGELFF.

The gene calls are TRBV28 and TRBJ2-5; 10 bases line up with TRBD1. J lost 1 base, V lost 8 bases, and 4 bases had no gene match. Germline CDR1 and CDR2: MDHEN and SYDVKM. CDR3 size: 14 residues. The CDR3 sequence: CASFDRGRQETQYF. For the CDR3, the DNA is TGTGCCAGCTTCGACAGGGGGCGCCAAGAGACCCAGTACTTC.

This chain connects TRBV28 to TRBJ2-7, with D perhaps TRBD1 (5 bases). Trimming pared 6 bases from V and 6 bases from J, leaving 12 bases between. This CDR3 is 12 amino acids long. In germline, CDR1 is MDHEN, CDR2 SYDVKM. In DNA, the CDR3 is TGTGCCAGCAGCTTCGGACATCTCGAGCAGTACTTC. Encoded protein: CASSFGHLEQYF. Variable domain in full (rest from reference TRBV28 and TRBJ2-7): DVKVTQSSRYLVKRTGEKVFLECVQDMDHENMFWYRQDPGLGLRLIYFSYDVKMKEKGDIPEGYSVSREKKERFSLILESASTNQTSMYLCASSFGHLEQYFGPGTRLTVT.

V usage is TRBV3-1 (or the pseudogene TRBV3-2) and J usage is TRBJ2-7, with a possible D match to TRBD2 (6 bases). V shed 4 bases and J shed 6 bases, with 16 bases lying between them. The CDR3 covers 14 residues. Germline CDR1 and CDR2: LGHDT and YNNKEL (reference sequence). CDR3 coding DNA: TGTGCCAGCAGCCCCAGCGGCGGGGCGCCCGAGCAGTACTTC. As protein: CASSPSGGAPEQYF.

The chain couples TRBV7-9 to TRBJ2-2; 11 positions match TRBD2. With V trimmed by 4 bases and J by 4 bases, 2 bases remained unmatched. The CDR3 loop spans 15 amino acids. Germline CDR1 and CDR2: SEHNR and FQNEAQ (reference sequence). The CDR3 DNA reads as TGTGCCAGCAGCTCGCTAGCGGGGGGCACCGGGGAGCTGTTTTTT. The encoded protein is CASSSLAGGTGELFF.

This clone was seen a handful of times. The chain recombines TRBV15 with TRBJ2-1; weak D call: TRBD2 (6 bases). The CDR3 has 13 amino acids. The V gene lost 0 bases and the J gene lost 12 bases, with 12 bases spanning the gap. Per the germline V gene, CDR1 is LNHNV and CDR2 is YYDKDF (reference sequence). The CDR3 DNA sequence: TGTGCCACCAGCAGAGATCTCCGGGGGTGGCAGTTCTTC. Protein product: CATSRDLRGWQFF.

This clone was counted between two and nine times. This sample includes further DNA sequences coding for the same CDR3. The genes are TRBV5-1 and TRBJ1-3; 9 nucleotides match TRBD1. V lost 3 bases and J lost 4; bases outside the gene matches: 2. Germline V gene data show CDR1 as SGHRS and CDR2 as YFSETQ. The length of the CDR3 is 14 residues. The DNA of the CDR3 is TGCGCCAGCAGCTCAGGACAGGGGGGAAACACCATATATTTT. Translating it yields CASSSGQGGNTIYF.

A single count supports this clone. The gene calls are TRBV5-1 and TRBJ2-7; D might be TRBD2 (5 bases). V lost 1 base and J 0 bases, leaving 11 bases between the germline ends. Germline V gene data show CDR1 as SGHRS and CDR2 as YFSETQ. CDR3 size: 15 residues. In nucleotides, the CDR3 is TGCGCCAGCAGCTTGATAGGGAGCGGCTCCTACGAGCAGTACTTC. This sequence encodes CASSLIGSGSYEQYF.

The CDR3, as DNA: TGTGCCAGCAGCTTAGCAGGGAACTATGGCTACACCTTC. Protein product: CASSLAGNYGYTF. The chain recombines TRBV5-4 with TRBJ1-2; D is possibly TRBD1 (5 bases). CDR3 length: 13 residues. V was pared by 2 bases and J by 2 bases, with 7 bases between. Germline CDR1 reads SGHNT; CDR2 reads YYREEE (reference sequence).

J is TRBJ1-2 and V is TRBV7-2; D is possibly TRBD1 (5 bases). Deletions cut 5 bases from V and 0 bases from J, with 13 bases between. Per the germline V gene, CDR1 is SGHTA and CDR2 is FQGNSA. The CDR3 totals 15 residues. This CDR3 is CASSPDSGPNYGYTF. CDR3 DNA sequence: TGTGCCAGCAGCCCCGACAGCGGGCCTAACTATGGCTACACCTTC.

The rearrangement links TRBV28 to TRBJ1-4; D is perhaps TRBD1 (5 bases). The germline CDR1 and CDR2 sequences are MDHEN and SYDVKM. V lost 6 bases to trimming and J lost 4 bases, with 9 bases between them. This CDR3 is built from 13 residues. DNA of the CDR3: TGTGCCAGCAGGCGGGGGGGTAATGAAAAACTGTTTTTT. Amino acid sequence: CASRRGGNEKLFF.

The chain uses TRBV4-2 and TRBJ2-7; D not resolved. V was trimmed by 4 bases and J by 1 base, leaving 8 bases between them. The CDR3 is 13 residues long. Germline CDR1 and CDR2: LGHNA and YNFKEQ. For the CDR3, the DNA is TGTGCCAGCAGCCGCCGCGGATCCTACGAGCAGTACTTC. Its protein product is CASSRRGSYEQYF.

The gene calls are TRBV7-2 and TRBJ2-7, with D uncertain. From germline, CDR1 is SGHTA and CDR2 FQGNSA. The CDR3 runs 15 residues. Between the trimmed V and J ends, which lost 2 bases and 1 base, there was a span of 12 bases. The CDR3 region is CASSLSYQVSYEQYF. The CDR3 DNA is TGTGCCAGCAGCTTAAGTTATCAGGTTTCCTACGAGCAGTACTTC.